This T cell receptor beta chain was recovered during a study of T-cell reconstitution after alpha-beta-depleted transplantation in children. The library targeted TCRbeta and was prepared with unique molecular identifiers. TCRdb ran MiXCR on the PCR reads and lists one entry per CDR3 protein. The repertoire has about 200,000 distinct CDR3 sequences, approximately 14% of them found once; the top ten carry over 10%. This clonotype was recorded many times. V dropped 2 bases and J dropped 1; count of bases not matched to a gene: 8. The CDR3 spans 16 residues. Germline CDR1 is SGHRS and CDR2 is YFSETQ. This clonotype was obtained from a human donor who donated a stem cell graft to a child with acute lymphoblastic leukemia. Here the sequenced sample was PBMCs from the stem cell graft donor, taken from the stem cell graft. This rearrangement joins TRBV5-1 to TRBJ2-7; the match to TRBD1 covers 8 bases. In DNA form, the CDR3 reads TGCGCCAGCAGCTTTTCCCCGGGACAGGAGTCCTACGAGCAGTACTTC. As protein: CASSFSPGQESYEQYF.